This T cell receptor (beta chain) was profiled in a study of T-cell reconstitution after alpha-beta-depleted transplantation in children. The V gene's germline CDR1 is SGHRS and CDR2 YFSETQ. V was clipped by 0 bases and J by 5 bases, with 16 bases between them. This CDR3 contains 16 residues. This clonotype came up many times. Researchers prepared the TCRbeta library using unique molecular identifiers, the study reports. TCRdb passed the PCR reads through MiXCR, listing each CDR3 protein once. The data hold around 700,000 distinct CDR3 sequences, with around 13% observed a single time. The sequence derives from a girl aged 2 to 10 with congenital amegakaryocytic thrombocytopenia, due to receive a stem cell transplant. The specimen comprised PBMCs, sampled before TCRalphabeta/CD19-depleted stem cell transplant. The rearrangement joins TRBV5-1 to TRBJ2-3; D is ambiguous. In DNA form, the CDR3 reads TGCGCCAGCAGCTTGGTAGGCACGCCCGTCGGAGATACGCAGTATTTT. Amino acid sequence: CASSLVGTPVGDTQYF.